One and the same sample provided the 13 T cell receptor beta chains below, sequenced in a study of OX40 agonist ivuxolimab in advanced cancers. Using immunoSEQ multiplex PCR, the repertoire was profiled, and TCRdb retains in-frame clones only, with some absent. This table holds about 32,000 clones, roughly 89% found once. The material was CD4+ or CD8+ T cells sorted from blood, obtained in a trial of the OX40 agonist ivuxolimab. Receptors were obtained from an adult with an advanced solid tumor such as melanoma, head and neck, liver or kidney cancer.

The rearrangement links TRBV6-4 to TRBJ2-1, with D maybe TRBD2 (5 bases). V gave up 8 bases and J gave up 8 bases, with 16 bases separating them. CDR3 size: 13 residues. Germline CDR1 MRHNA, CDR2 SNTAGT. In DNA, the CDR3 is TGTGCCAGCCGGAGCGGACTTACGGATGAGCAGTTCTTC. As protein: CASRSGLTDEQFF.

This clone has just a few counts. The chain combines TRBV4-1 with TRBJ2-5; D gene unclear. The CDR3 sequence is 12 residues long. The V end was cut by 0 bases, the J end by 7 bases, with 6 bases between. CDR1 and CDR2 from the germline V gene are MGHRA and YSYEKL. The CDR3 is CASSQDRRTQYF. In DNA form, the CDR3 reads TGCGCCAGCAGCCAAGATCGTAGGACCCAGTACTTC.

This clone showed up many times. V and J are TRBV9 and TRBJ1-2; 8 positions agree with TRBD1. Germline CDR1 and CDR2: SGDLS and YYNGEE. The CDR3 is made up of 17 amino acids. The ends lost 0 bases at V and 0 bases at J; junction bases unmatched: 7. The CDR3 is CASSVGPGGLPNYGYTF. The CDR3 nucleotides are TGTGCCAGCAGCGTAGGGCCAGGGGGCCTTCCTAACTATGGCTACACCTTC.

The chain couples TRBV6-5 to TRBJ2-1; TRBD2 is a possible D gene (5 bases). The CDR3 loop spans 13 amino acids. Trimming removed 4 bases from V and 9 bases from J, with 13 bases in between. CDR1 and CDR2 (germline): MNHEY, SVGAGI. The CDR3 DNA sequence: TGTGCCAGCAGTTTCAGTAGGGAGACTGAGCAGTTCTTC. Its translation: CASSFSRETEQFF.

The V gene is TRBV25-1, the J gene TRBJ2-5; tentatively, D is TRBD2 (5 bases). Germline loops: CDR1 MGHDK, CDR2 SYGVNS. V was clipped by 0 bases and J by 5 bases, with 10 bases between them. The CDR3 is made up of 14 amino acids. The CDR3 protein is CASSEYTEAETQYF. In nucleotides, the CDR3 is TGTGCCAGCAGTGAATATACGGAGGCGGAGACCCAGTACTTC.

The gene calls are TRBV27 and TRBJ1-5, with a possible D match to TRBD1 (5 bases). The CDR3 loop spans 13 amino acids. Deletions cut 2 bases from V and 9 bases from J, with 11 bases between. Germline CDR1 is MNHEY and CDR2 is SMNVEV (reference sequence). The CDR3 sequence: CASSLTNGGPQHF. The CDR3 DNA reads as TGTGCCAGCAGTTTAACCAACGGGGGGCCCCAGCATTTT.

This clone was recorded once. The chain employs TRBV6-6 and TRBJ2-1; TRBD2 aligns across 14 bases. Germline V CDR1 and CDR2: MNHNY, SVGAGI (reference sequence). V was pared by 5 bases and J by 9 bases, with 3 bases of the junction left unmatched. The CDR3 contains 14 residues. This CDR3 is CASSGLAGGIEQFF. The CDR3 DNA follows: TGTGCCAGCAGTGGACTAGCGGGAGGAATTGAGCAGTTCTTC.

The genes are TRBV7-6 and TRBJ2-7; D ambiguous. Germline CDR1 is SGHVS and CDR2 is FNYEAQ. This CDR3 comprises 17 residues. V gave up 1 base and J gave up 1 base, with 17 bases separating them. CDR3 nucleotide sequence: TGTGCCAGCAGCTTAGTAACCGTAGGCACCGCTTCCTACGAGCAGTACTTC. Translated: CASSLVTVGTASYEQYF.

This chain connects TRBV4-2 to TRBJ2-3; 12 bases align to TRBD2. Germline CDR1 is LGHNA and CDR2 is YNFKEQ. CDR3 size: 15 residues. The junction had 6 bases not matched to a gene; V was cut back by 7 bases and J by 4 bases. For the CDR3, the DNA is TGTGCCAGCAACACCCTAGCGGGAGGGCCAGATACGCAGTATTTT. The encoded protein is CASNTLAGGPDTQYF.

The chain combines TRBV11-1 with TRBJ1-5, with 7 bases aligning to TRBD1. Germline lookup yields CDR1 SGHAT and CDR2 FQDESV (reference sequence). CDR3 length equals 16 residues. J gave up 0 bases and V 9 bases, and 11 bases lay outside the gene matches. The chain's CDR3 is CARSQGTENSNQPQHF. For the CDR3, the DNA is TGTGCCAGAAGCCAGGGGACAGAAAATAGCAATCAGCCCCAGCATTTT.

The J gene is TRBJ2-2, the V gene TRBV19; tentative D call: TRBD1 (5 bases). The CDR3 extends over 14 amino acids. Trimming stripped 3 bases from V and 3 bases from J, with 8 bases between. From germline, CDR1 is LNHDA and CDR2 SQIVND (reference sequence). DNA of the CDR3: TGTGCCAGTAGTATTAGGGGTTACACCGGGGAGCTGTTTTTT. As protein: CASSIRGYTGELFF.

The genes are TRBV7-9 and TRBJ2-1, with D maybe TRBD1 (6 bases). Germline V gene data show CDR1 as SEHNR and CDR2 as FQNEAQ (reference sequence). The CDR3 runs to 16 residues. V was trimmed by 5 bases and J by 0 bases, leaving 14 bases between them. The CDR3 region has the DNA TGTGCCAGCAGCCGGACAGCCCCGAGCTCCTACAATGAGCAGTTCTTC. Translated: CASSRTAPSSYNEQFF.

V gene TRBV28 combines with J gene TRBJ1-1, with unresolved D. The V end was cut by 4 bases, the J end by 1 base, with 10 bases between. The CDR3 loop spans 14 amino acids. Germline V gene sequence: CDR1 MDHEN, CDR2 SYDVKM. This CDR3 reads CASSSRLGNTEAFF. The CDR3 DNA reads TGTGCCAGCAGTTCCCGGCTGGGGAACACTGAAGCTTTCTTT.